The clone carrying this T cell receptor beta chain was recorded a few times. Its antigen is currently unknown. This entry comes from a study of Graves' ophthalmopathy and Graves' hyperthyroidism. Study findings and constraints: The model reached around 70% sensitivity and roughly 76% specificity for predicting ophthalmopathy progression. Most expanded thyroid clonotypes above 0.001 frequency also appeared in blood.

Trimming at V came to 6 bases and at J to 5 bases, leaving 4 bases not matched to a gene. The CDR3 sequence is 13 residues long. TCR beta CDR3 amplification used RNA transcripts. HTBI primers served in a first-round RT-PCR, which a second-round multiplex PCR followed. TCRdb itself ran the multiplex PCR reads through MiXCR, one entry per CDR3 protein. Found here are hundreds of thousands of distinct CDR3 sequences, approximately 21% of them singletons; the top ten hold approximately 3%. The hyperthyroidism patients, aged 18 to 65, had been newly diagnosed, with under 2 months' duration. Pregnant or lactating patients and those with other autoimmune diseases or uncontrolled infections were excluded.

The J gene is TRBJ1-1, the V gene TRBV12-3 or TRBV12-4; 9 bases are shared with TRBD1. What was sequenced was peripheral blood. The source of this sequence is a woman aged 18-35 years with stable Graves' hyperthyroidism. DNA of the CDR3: TGTGCCAGCAGGGGACAGGGCTTGACTGAAGCTTTCTTT. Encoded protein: CASRGQGLTEAFF.